A single sample is the source of the 28 T cell receptor beta chains below, sequenced in a study of blood T cell repertoires in COVID-19. Libraries were prepared by immunoSEQ multiplex PCR; TCRdb keeps only in-frame clonotypes and omits some of them. The sample lists around 80,000 clones, around 80% seen once, with about a sixth in the top ten. The sample was peripheral blood. Receptors originate from a woman of 80 years or more with acute or convalescent COVID-19.

This chain links TRBV6-6 with TRBJ2-7, with 7 nucleotides matching TRBD1. The germline CDR1 and CDR2 sequences are MNHNY and SVGAGI (reference sequence). The CDR3 loop spans 14 amino acids. The V gene end was trimmed by 7 bases and the J gene end by 0 bases; junction bases not matched to a gene: 6. In DNA, the CDR3 is TGTGCCAGCAAACAACGGGACAGCTCCTACGAGCAGTACTTC. It translates to CASKQRDSSYEQYF.

The chain employs TRBV7-2 and TRBJ1-2, with 9 bases fitting TRBD1. CDR3 length: 15 residues. V gave up 5 bases and J gave up 1 base; unmatched junction bases: 5. Germline V CDR1 and CDR2: SGHTA, FQGNSA. As DNA, the CDR3 is TGTGCCAGCAGCGACTGGACAGGGGATAACTATGGCTACACCTTC. It yields the protein CASSDWTGDNYGYTF. The whole variable domain, remainder taken from reference TRBV7-2 and TRBJ1-2, is GAGVSQSPSNKVTEKGKDVELRCDPISGHTALYWYRQSLGQGLEFLIYFQGNSAPDKSGLPSDRFSAERTGGSVSTLTIQRTQQEDSAVYLCASSDWTGDNYGYTFGSGTRLTVV.

This chain joins TRBV6-5 and TRBJ2-7; 7 bases fit TRBD2. The CDR3 runs 14 residues. The V segment lost 6 bases and the J segment 2 bases; nucleotides outside the gene matches: 7. Germline lookup yields CDR1 MNHEY and CDR2 SVGAGI. The CDR3: CASRSAGPPYEQYF. In DNA form, the CDR3 reads TGTGCCAGCAGGTCAGCGGGGCCCCCCTACGAGCAGTACTTC.

This sequence joins TRBV29-1 and TRBJ2-1; unclear D gene. The CDR3 totals 12 residues. Germline CDR1 reads SQVTM; CDR2 reads ANQGSEA. Trimming shortened V by 7 bases and J by 5 bases, and 12 bases separated the two germline ends. The CDR3 reads CSAASVNNEQFF. The CDR3 coding sequence is TGCAGCGCTGCCTCGGTGAACAATGAGCAGTTCTTC.

The genes are TRBV18 and TRBJ2-1; 7 bases are a match to TRBD1. CDR3 size: 15 residues. Trimming at V came to 6 bases and at J to 3 bases, leaving 8 bases not matched to a gene. Germline assignment: CDR1 KGHSH and CDR2 LQKENI. This chain's CDR3 is CASSPGQSIYNEQFF. The CDR3 region has the DNA TGTGCCAGCTCCCCGGGACAGTCGATCTACAATGAGCAGTTCTTC.

This clone was seen only once. The rearrangement uses TRBV5-1 and TRBJ1-2, with 7 bases aligning to TRBD1. CDR3 size: 13 residues. V was pared by 0 bases and J by 4 bases, with 0 bases of the junction left unmatched. CDR1 and CDR2 (germline): SGHRS, YFSETQ. CDR3 nucleotides: TGCGCCAGCAGCTTGGCAGGGGGCTATGGCTACACCTTC. Its translation: CASSLAGGYGYTF.

Only a few counts were recorded for this clone. The gene calls are TRBV5-6 and TRBJ2-4; unclear D gene. CDR3 length: 12 amino acids. The V end lost 0 bases, the J end lost 7 bases, and 5 bases lay between the germline ends. Looked up from germline, CDR1 is SGHDT and CDR2 is YYEEEE. This CDR3 is CASSLGQNIQYF. The CDR3 DNA reads as TGTGCCAGCAGCTTGGGGCAGAACATTCAGTACTTC.

The chain recombines TRBV27 with TRBJ2-1; 7 bases fit TRBD2. V trimming: 3 bases; J trimming: 0 bases; junction bases outside the gene matches: 2. Germline values: CDR1 MNHEY, CDR2 SMNVEV (reference sequence). The CDR3 contains 15 residues. CDR3 in amino acids: CASSFWGGSYNEQFF. As DNA, the CDR3 is TGTGCCAGCAGTTTTTGGGGGGGCTCCTACAATGAGCAGTTCTTC.

The gene calls are TRBV5-1 and TRBJ2-3, with D uncertain. Trimming stripped 4 bases from V and 2 bases from J, with 5 bases between. The CDR3 contains 12 residues. Germline V gene sequence: CDR1 SGHRS, CDR2 YFSETQ. CDR3 nucleotides: TGCGCCAGCAGCCCAAACACAGATACGCAGTATTTT. Translation gives CASSPNTDTQYF.

The rearrangement joins TRBV5-6 to TRBJ2-7, with TRBD1 as a possible D gene (6 bases). V was clipped by 3 bases and J by 3 bases, with 16 bases between them. CDR1 and CDR2 from the germline V gene are SGHDT and YYEEEE. The CDR3 totals 15 residues. CDR3 protein: CASSSEIPRGYEQYF. Written as DNA, the CDR3 is TGTGCCAGCAGCTCAGAAATTCCCAGGGGCTACGAGCAGTACTTC.

The chain recombines TRBV10-1 with TRBJ2-3; TRBD1 agrees at 8 bases. CDR3 length equals 17 residues. J lost 1 base, V lost 5 bases, and 11 bases had no gene match. Germline lookup yields CDR1 WNHNN and CDR2 SYGVQD (reference sequence). The DNA of the CDR3 is TGCGCCAGCAGTCCTCGACGGCAGGGGGCGGGCACAGATACGCAGTATTTT. This gives the protein CASSPRRQGAGTDTQYF.

This clone has a single count. The chain combines TRBV5-1 with TRBJ2-5; possible D gene TRBD1, 5 bases. V lost 2 bases and J 1 base, leaving 9 bases between the germline ends. This CDR3 is 14 amino acids long. Germline CDR1 is SGHRS and CDR2 is YFSETQ. CDR3 bases: TGCGCCAGCAGCTTCAGACAGACCCAAGAGACCCAGTACTTC. This gives the protein CASSFRQTQETQYF.

The sample holds a few counts of this clone. This rearrangement joins TRBV7-2 to TRBJ1-1; D is ambiguous. The CDR3 covers 13 residues. The germline V and J ends were trimmed by 4 bases and 8 bases, with 14 bases remaining between them. Germline V gene sequence: CDR1 SGHTA, CDR2 FQGNSA. The DNA of the CDR3 is TGTGCCAGCAGCTCGAGGATGGATGGAGAAGCTTTCTTT. It specifies CASSSRMDGEAFF.

The chain couples TRBV25-1 to TRBJ2-1; 9 nucleotides match TRBD1. The length of the CDR3 is 13 residues. V shed 6 bases and J 5 bases; nucleotides not matched to a gene: 2. CDR1 MGHDK and CDR2 SYGVNS come from the germline V gene. CDR3 loop: CASRGQGHNEQFF. The CDR3 bases are TGTGCCAGCAGGGGACAGGGCCACAATGAGCAGTTCTTC. Using reference TRBV25-1 and TRBJ2-1 for the parts outside the CDR3, the full variable domain is EADIYQTPRYLVIGTGKKITLECSQTMGHDKMYWYQQDPGMELHLIHYSYGVNSTEKGDLSSESTVSRIRTEHFPLTLESARPSHTSQYLCASRGQGHNEQFFGPGTRLTVL.

The chain links TRBV3-1 (or the pseudogene TRBV3-2) to TRBJ1-1; 7 bases agree with TRBD1. V lost 4 bases and J lost 2; bases outside the gene matches: 7. The CDR3 contains 15 residues. Germline V gene data show CDR1 as LGHDT and CDR2 as YNNKEL (reference sequence). CDR3 in amino acids: CASSPLTGVNTEAFF. CDR3 in DNA: TGTGCCAGCAGCCCCTTAACAGGGGTTAACACTGAAGCTTTCTTT.

The chain combines TRBV19 with TRBJ1-3, with 7 bases lining up with TRBD1. CDR3 size: 17 residues. The germline V gene encodes CDR1 LNHDA and CDR2 SQIVND (reference sequence). Germline trimming cut 8 bases from V and 4 bases from J; bases unmatched to any gene: 17. CDR3 sequence reads: CASASRPGTEKGNTIYF. The CDR3 DNA sequence: TGTGCCAGTGCTAGCCGACCTGGGACAGAGAAAGGAAACACCATATATTTT.

This chain connects TRBV19 to TRBJ1-6; tentative D call: TRBD1 (6 bases). The CDR3 totals 13 residues. The germline V gene has CDR1 LNHDA and CDR2 SQIVND (reference sequence). Trimming pared 7 bases from V and 9 bases from J, leaving 13 bases between. Written as DNA, the CDR3 is TGTGCCAGTACGAAGGGGGAGGGTTCACCCCTCCACTTT. It is translated as CASTKGEGSPLHF.

The rearrangement joins TRBV9 to TRBJ2-3; 8 bases align to TRBD2. Germline V lookup: CDR1 SGDLS, CDR2 YYNGEE. This CDR3 region has 14 residues. Trimming at V came to 3 bases and at J to 5 bases, leaving 5 bases not matched to a gene. CDR3 in amino acids: CASSARTSGDTQYF. CDR3 DNA sequence: TGTGCCAGCAGCGCTAGAACTAGCGGAGATACGCAGTATTTT.

V usage is TRBV5-4 and J usage is TRBJ2-2; D might be TRBD2 (6 bases). The germline CDR1 and CDR2 sequences are SGHNT and YYREEE (reference sequence). The CDR3 contains 16 residues. V gave up 4 bases and J gave up 2 bases, with 15 bases separating them. CDR3 bases: TGTGCCAGCAGCCCCCCCGGGACTTCAAACACCGGGGAGCTGTTTTTT. Residues: CASSPPGTSNTGELFF.

V usage is TRBV30 and J usage is TRBJ2-2; TRBD1 aligns across 7 bases. J lost 3 bases, V lost 1 base, and 5 bases had no gene match. The CDR3 extends over 15 amino acids. Per germline, CDR1 GTSNPN and CDR2 SVGIG (reference sequence). CDR3 sequence reads: CAWSAPTGYTGELFF. In DNA, the CDR3 is TGTGCCTGGAGTGCTCCGACAGGGTACACCGGGGAGCTGTTTTTT. Filled out from reference TRBV30 and TRBJ2-2, the complete variable domain reads SQTIHQWPATLVQPVGSPLSLECTVEGTSNPNLYWYRQAAGRGLQLLFYSVGIGQISSEVPQNLSASRPQDRQFILSSKKLLLSDSGFYLCAWSAPTGYTGELFFGEGSRLTVL.

V and J are TRBV12-3 or TRBV12-4 and TRBJ2-2; the D gene is possibly TRBD2 (5 bases). The CDR3 length is 13 residues. V lost 5 bases, J lost 7 bases, and 11 bases lay in between. The CDR3 DNA reads TGTGCCAGCAGTATCGCTGAGGGCGGGGAGCTGTTTTTT. Encoded protein: CASSIAEGGELFF.

This clone has just one count. This chain joins TRBV3-1 (or the pseudogene TRBV3-2) and TRBJ1-5; TRBD1 matches 10 bases. The CDR3 is 15 residues long. J gave up 9 bases and V 1 base, and 6 bases lay outside the gene matches. Per germline, CDR1 LGHDT and CDR2 YNNKEL (reference sequence). The CDR3 bases are TGTGCCAGCAGCCAAGTGGGGACAGGGGAAGGGCCCCAGCATTTT. Amino acids: CASSQVGTGEGPQHF.

This chain uses TRBV18 with TRBJ1-2; no clear D. This CDR3 comprises 14 residues. V lost 1 base and J lost 4, with 10 bases in between. CDR1 KGHSH and CDR2 LQKENI come from the germline V gene. CDR3 in amino acids: CASSPQTEIYGYTF. Written as DNA, the CDR3 is TGTGCCAGCTCACCACAGACGGAGATCTATGGCTACACCTTC.

The V and J genes are TRBV12-5 and TRBJ1-6; 8 bases align to TRBD1. The CDR3 length is 15 residues. Losses at the gene ends were 7 bases for V and 9 bases for J; bases not matched to a gene: 11. The V gene's germline CDR1 is LGHNT and CDR2 FRNRAP. In nucleotides, the CDR3 is TGTGCTAGTGCCCTGGGGCAGGGGGCCGGTTCACCCCTCCACTTT. Amino acid sequence: CASALGQGAGSPLHF.

This sequence joins TRBV5-6 and TRBJ2-7, with D possibly being TRBD1 (6 bases). Germline V gene lookup returns CDR1 SGHDT and CDR2 YYEEEE. CDR3 length: 12 residues. Trimming removed 5 bases at V and 6 bases at J, with 12 bases between. The CDR3 DNA sequence: TGTGCCAGCAGGCGTCAGGGGTCCGAGCAGTACTTC. This gives the protein CASRRQGSEQYF.

This clone was counted only a few times. The chain has TRBV27 and TRBJ1-2, with unresolved D. Trimming took off 4 bases at V and 8 bases at J, with 20 bases between the two ends. The germline V gene encodes CDR1 MNHEY and CDR2 SMNVEV (reference sequence). CDR3 size: 15 residues. CDR3 nucleotide sequence: TGTGCCAGCAGTTCTCCGGATAGAGGTCTGAGGGGCTACACCTTC. Translation gives CASSSPDRGLRGYTF.

The CDR3 here is CASSQGALAGNEQFF. The CDR3 DNA reads TGTGCCAGCAGCCAAGGGGCACTAGCAGGCAATGAGCAGTTCTTC. The rearrangement links TRBV3-1 (or the pseudogene TRBV3-2) to TRBJ2-1; perhaps TRBD2 as D (6 bases). Trimming pared 1 base from V and 6 bases from J, leaving 13 bases between. The CDR3 totals 15 residues. CDR1 is LGHDT and CDR2 is YNNKEL in the germline V gene (reference sequence).

The sample holds a few counts of this clone. The CDR3 DNA reads as TGTGCCACCAGCGGAGGAGACTATGGCTACACCTTC. This encodes CATSGGDYGYTF. V and J are TRBV15 and TRBJ1-2; D call uncertain. The CDR3 length is 12 residues. The V and J ends lost 5 bases and 3 bases respectively, with 7 bases between them. CDR1 LNHNV and CDR2 YYDKDF come from the germline V gene (reference sequence).